This T cell receptor (beta chain) was retrieved from a study of blood T cell repertoires in COVID-19. Authors' data handling: Nucleated cell counts were estimated from reference gene primer amplification. Some clones are missing from TCRdb's copy, which holds only in-frame ones; the method was immunoSEQ multiplex PCR. From that table come the V and J calls and clone size; the DNA was used to work out D and trimming. The table records about 300,000 clones, roughly nine tenths of them present only once. Recruitment covered about two dozen US areas and drew participants whose ages spanned roughly 18 to 100 years. Assignments of participants to cohorts depended upon their own reported clinical history. Each exposed participant met a COVID-19 case in the 2 weeks preceding study entry. This CDR3 has 18 amino acids. The germline V gene encodes CDR1 SGHTA and CDR2 FQGNSA. Trimming cost V 4 bases and J 1 base; bases outside gene matches: 10.

The gene calls are TRBV7-2 and TRBJ2-6, with 7 nucleotides matching TRBD1. Sequenced material: PBMCs or T cells enriched from blood (not recorded which). This sequence originates from a woman between 50 and 59 years old who had been exposed to COVID-19. As DNA, the CDR3 is TGTGCCAGCAGCTCGGGACAGCGCTCTCTTTCTGGGGCCAACGTCCTGACTTTC. Translating gives CASSSGQRSLSGANVLTF. Based on the CDR3 plus reference TRBV7-2 and TRBJ2-6, the full variable domain is GAGVSQSPSNKVTEKGKDVELRCDPISGHTALYWYRQSLGQGLEFLIYFQGNSAPDKSGLPSDRFSAERTGGSVSTLTIQRTQQEDSAVYLCASSSGQRSLSGANVLTFGAGSRLTVL.